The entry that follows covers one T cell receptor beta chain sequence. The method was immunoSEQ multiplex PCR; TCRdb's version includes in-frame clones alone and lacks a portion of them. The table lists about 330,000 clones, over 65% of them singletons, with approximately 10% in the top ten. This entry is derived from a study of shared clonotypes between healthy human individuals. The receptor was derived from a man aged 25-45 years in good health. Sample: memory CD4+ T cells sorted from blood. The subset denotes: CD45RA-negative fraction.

DNA of the CDR3: TGTGCCAGCAGCTTGGCTAGTATCGGCAATGAGCAGTTCTTC. Its protein is CASSLASIGNEQFF. The V and J genes are TRBV5-6 and TRBJ2-1, with D unresolved. CDR1 is SGHDT, CDR2 YYEEEE, per germline. The CDR3 covers 14 residues. The V end lost 0 bases, the J end lost 6 bases, and 10 bases lay between the germline ends.